This T cell receptor (beta chain) stems from a study of vaccination and CD4 T cells after COVID-19. The Oncomine TCR Beta short-read assay sequenced DNA from cultured CD4+ T cells. TCRdb redid the calling of the PCR reads with MiXCR, one entry per CDR3 protein. The sample comprises over 9,000 distinct CDR3 sequences, 22% of which are singletons, and roughly an eighth rests with the top ten. V shed 3 bases and J shed 3 bases, with 14 bases lying between them. Germline values: CDR1 SEHNR, CDR2 FQNEAQ (reference sequence). CDR3 length: 15 residues. The study, taken as a whole, reports: A nonsignificant median increase from 21 to 38 SARS-CoV-2-reactive clonotypes was observed. Vaccine-specific clones numbering 304 of 307 showed spike mono-reactivity in convalescent patients.

Specified treatment: roughly 10-day PBMC culture with coronavirus spike peptide pools or control peptides (ViraFEST assay). This clonotype is termed medium-sized. The antigen remains unidentified. The chain recombines TRBV7-9 with TRBJ1-1; a possible D gene is TRBD1 (6 bases). The source of this sequence is a human donor who had recovered from COVID-19. The sample in question was CD4+ T cells from blood, cultured in vitro, obtained after SARS-CoV-2 vaccination. The CDR3 here is CASSFGGAWDTEAFF. The DNA of the CDR3 is TGTGCCAGCAGCTTTGGGGGGGCTTGGGACACTGAAGCTTTCTTT.